This is a list of T cell receptor beta chains from one sample in a study of T cells after yellow fever vaccination. TCRdb processed the 5' RACE reads anew with MiXCR; each CDR3 protein has one entry. The table includes hundreds of thousands of distinct CDR3 sequences, 6.2% detected once. The sequencing here drew on PBMCs, taken 5 days after the yellow fever booster vaccination. These receptor sequences come from a man younger than 45 who received the YFV17D yellow fever vaccine. Each CDR3 is given with its conserved first and last residue. The D gene is left open where the match is weak. A row's size may be missing; if present it is once, few, many or a size class.

d_call: -
clone_size: -
v_call: TRBV30
j_call: TRBJ2-7
cdr3_nt: TGTGCCTGGACCCACTCCGGTCCCCCCTACGAGCAGTACTTC
cdr3_aa: CAWTHSGPPYEQYF

d_call: -
clone_size: few
v_call: TRBV20-1
j_call: TRBJ2-1
cdr3_nt: TGCAGTGCTAAGGGGCTTGATGGGCAGTTCTTC
cdr3_aa: CSAKGLDGQFF

d_call: TRBD2
clone_size: few
v_call: TRBV6-5
j_call: TRBJ2-3
cdr3_nt: TGTGCCAGCAGTTACTCGATGACTAGCGGGACTAGCACAGATACGCAGTATTTT
cdr3_aa: CASSYSMTSGTSTDTQYF

d_call: -
clone_size: -
v_call: TRBV7-2
j_call: TRBJ2-7
cdr3_nt: TGTGCCAGCAGCTTAGCCTTGGGTGGGCAGTACTTC
cdr3_aa: CASSLALGGQYF

d_call: -
clone_size: many
v_call: TRBV20-1
j_call: TRBJ2-5
cdr3_nt: TGCAGTGCTAGAGCCGGGGGCGCGGGTGAGACCCAGTACTTC
cdr3_aa: CSARAGGAGETQYF

d_call: -
clone_size: few
v_call: TRBV12-3/TRBV12-4
j_call: TRBJ1-5
cdr3_nt: TGTGCCAGCAGAAGGGGGGATCAGCCCCAGCATTTT
cdr3_aa: CASRRGDQPQHF

d_call: -
clone_size: few
v_call: TRBV6-5
j_call: TRBJ2-3
cdr3_nt: TGTGCCAGCAGTTACTCTGGGGGACCCGAGGGAACGCAGTATTTT
cdr3_aa: CASSYSGGPEGTQYF

d_call: -
clone_size: few
v_call: TRBV28
j_call: TRBJ2-1
cdr3_nt: TGTGCCAGCAGTTCCCTTTCAGGCGAGCAGTTCTTC
cdr3_aa: CASSSLSGEQFF

d_call: TRBD2
clone_size: many
v_call: TRBV12-3/TRBV12-4
j_call: TRBJ2-1
cdr3_nt: TGTGCCAGCAGACCTAGCGGGAGGGACAATGAGCAGTTCTTC
cdr3_aa: CASRPSGRDNEQFF

d_call: -
clone_size: -
v_call: TRBV5-1
j_call: TRBJ2-2
cdr3_nt: TGCGCCAGCAGCTTGTTGTACTCACGGCAGGGCCCCACCGGGGAGCTGTTTTTT
cdr3_aa: CASSLLYSRQGPTGELFF

d_call: -
clone_size: many
v_call: TRBV30
j_call: TRBJ2-1
cdr3_nt: TGTGCCTGGAGGTACCACTATGGCCTATTAGAATTGGCGCAGTTCTTC
cdr3_aa: CAWRYHYGLLELAQFF

d_call: TRBD2
clone_size: many
v_call: TRBV7-2
j_call: TRBJ2-1
cdr3_nt: TGTGCCAGCAGCTCCCCGGCGGGAGGATGGGAGCAGTTCTTC
cdr3_aa: CASSSPAGGWEQFF

d_call: -
clone_size: few
v_call: TRBV5-1
j_call: TRBJ2-2
cdr3_nt: TGCGCCAGCAGCTGGGACGGCACCGGGGAGCTGTTTTTT
cdr3_aa: CASSWDGTGELFF

d_call: -
clone_size: many
v_call: TRBV6-2/TRBV6-3
j_call: TRBJ1-1
cdr3_nt: TGTGCCAGCACCCTCACAGGGAGCATGAACACTGAAGCTTTCTTT
cdr3_aa: CASTLTGSMNTEAFF

d_call: TRBD2
clone_size: many
v_call: TRBV12-3/TRBV12-4
j_call: TRBJ2-3
cdr3_nt: TGTGCCAGCAGCCTCGGACTAGCGGGGCCAGATACGCAGTATTTT
cdr3_aa: CASSLGLAGPDTQYF